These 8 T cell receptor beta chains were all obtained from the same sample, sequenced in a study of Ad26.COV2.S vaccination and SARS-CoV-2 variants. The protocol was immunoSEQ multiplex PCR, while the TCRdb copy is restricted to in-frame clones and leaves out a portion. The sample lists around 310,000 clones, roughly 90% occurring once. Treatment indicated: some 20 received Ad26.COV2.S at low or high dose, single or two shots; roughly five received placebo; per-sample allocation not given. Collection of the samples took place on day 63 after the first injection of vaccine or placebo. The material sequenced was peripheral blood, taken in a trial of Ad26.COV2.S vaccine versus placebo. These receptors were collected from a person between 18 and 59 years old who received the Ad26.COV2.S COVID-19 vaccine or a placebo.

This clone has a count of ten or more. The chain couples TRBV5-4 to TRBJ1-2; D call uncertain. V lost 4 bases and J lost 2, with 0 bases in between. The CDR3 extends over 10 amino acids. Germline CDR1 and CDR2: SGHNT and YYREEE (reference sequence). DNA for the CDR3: TGTGCCAGCAGCAACTATGGCTACACCTTC. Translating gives CASSNYGYTF.

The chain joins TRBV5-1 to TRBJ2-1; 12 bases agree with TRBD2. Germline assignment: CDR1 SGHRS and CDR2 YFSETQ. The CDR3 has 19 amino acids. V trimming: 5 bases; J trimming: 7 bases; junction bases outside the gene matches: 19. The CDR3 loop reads CASSDRARRLAGAENEQFF. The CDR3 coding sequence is TGCGCCAGCAGTGACCGCGCCCGGAGACTAGCGGGGGCTGAAAATGAGCAGTTCTTC.

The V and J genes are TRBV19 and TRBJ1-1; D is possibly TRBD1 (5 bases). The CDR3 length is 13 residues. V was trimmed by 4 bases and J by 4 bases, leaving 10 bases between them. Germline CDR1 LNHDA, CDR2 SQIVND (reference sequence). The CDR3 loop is CASSTDMITEAFF. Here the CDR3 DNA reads TGTGCCAGTAGTACGGACATGATCACTGAAGCTTTCTTT.

CDR3: CASSSPRRGEAFF. Written as DNA, the CDR3 is TGTGCCAGCAGTTCCCCTCGGAGAGGTGAAGCTTTCTTT. This chain connects TRBV27 to TRBJ1-1, with no clear D. The CDR3 covers 13 residues. The germline CDR1 and CDR2 sequences are MNHEY and SMNVEV (reference sequence). Trimming pared 4 bases from V and 7 bases from J, leaving 13 bases between.

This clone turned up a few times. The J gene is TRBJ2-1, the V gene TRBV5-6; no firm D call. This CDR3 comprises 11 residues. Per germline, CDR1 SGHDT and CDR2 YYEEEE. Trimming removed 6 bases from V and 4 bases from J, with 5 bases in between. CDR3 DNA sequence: TGTGCCAGCACGAATTACAATGAGCAGTTCTTC. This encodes CASTNYNEQFF.

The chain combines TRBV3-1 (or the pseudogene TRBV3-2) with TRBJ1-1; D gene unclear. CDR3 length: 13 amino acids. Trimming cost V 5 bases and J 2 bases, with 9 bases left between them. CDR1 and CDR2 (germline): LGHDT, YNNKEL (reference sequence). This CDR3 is CASSVQSNTEAFF. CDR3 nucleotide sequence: TGTGCCAGCAGCGTTCAATCTAACACTGAAGCTTTCTTT.

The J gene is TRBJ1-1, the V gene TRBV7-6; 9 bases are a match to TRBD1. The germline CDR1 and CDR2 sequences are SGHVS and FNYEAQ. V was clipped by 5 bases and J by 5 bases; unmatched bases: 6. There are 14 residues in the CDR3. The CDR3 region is CASSPGTGRTEAFF. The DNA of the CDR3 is TGTGCCAGCAGCCCCGGGACAGGGAGGACTGAAGCTTTCTTT.

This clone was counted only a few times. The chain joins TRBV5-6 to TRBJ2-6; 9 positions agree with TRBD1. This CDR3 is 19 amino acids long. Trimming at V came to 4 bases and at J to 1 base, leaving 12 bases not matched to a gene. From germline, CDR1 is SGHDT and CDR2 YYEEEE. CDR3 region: CASSVLTGGSLSGANVLTF. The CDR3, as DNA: TGTGCCAGCAGCGTACTCACAGGGGGCAGTTTGTCTGGGGCCAACGTCCTGACTTTC.